This T cell receptor beta chain was identified in a study of blood T cell repertoires in COVID-19. This clone showed up just once. This CDR3 comprises 14 residues. Germline V gives CDR1 LNHDA, CDR2 SQIVND (reference sequence). Trimming shortened V by 6 bases and J by 7 bases, and 16 bases separated the two germline ends. Using immunoSEQ multiplex PCR, the repertoire was profiled, and TCRdb retains in-frame clones only, with some absent. The data show 300,000 to 350,000 clones, roughly 90% seen once. Material for sequencing was peripheral blood. The origin of this receptor is a woman younger than 45 with COVID-19, enrolled during active disease. This chain uses TRBV19 with TRBJ1-3; a possible D gene is TRBD1 (5 bases). CDR3 nucleotides: TGTGCCAGTAGGGTGGGGACTGCCCGGAACACCATATATTTT. Amino acid sequence: CASRVGTARNTIYF. Full variable domain (remainder filled in from reference TRBV19 and TRBJ1-3): DGGITQSPKYLFRKEGQNVTLSCEQNLNHDAMYWYRQDPGQGLRLIYYSQIVNDFQKGDIAEGYSVSREKKESFPLTVTSAQKNPTAFYLCASRVGTARNTIYFGEGSWLTVV.